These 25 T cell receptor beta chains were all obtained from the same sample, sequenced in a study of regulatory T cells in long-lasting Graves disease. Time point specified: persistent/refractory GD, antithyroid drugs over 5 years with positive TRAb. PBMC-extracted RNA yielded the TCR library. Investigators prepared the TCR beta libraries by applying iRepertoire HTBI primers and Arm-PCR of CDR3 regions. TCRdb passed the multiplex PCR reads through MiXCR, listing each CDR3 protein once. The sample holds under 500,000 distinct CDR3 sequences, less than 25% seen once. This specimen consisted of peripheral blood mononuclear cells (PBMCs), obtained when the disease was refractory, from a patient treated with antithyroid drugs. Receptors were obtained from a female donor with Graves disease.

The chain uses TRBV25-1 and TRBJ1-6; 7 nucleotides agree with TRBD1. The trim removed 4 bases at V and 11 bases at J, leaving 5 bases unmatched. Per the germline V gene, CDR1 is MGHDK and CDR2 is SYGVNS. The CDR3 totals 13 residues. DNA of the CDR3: TGTGCCAGCAGTGGACAGGGTCCGGCACCCCTCCACTTT. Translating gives CASSGQGPAPLHF.

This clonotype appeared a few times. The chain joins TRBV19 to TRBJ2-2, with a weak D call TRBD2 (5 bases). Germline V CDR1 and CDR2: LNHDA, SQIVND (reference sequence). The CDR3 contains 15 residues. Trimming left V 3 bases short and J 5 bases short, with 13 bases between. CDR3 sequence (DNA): TGTGCCAGTAGTATGCGTAGTCAGCGGACCGGGGAGCTGTTTTTT. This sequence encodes CASSMRSQRTGELFF. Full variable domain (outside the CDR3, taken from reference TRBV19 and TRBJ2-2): DGGITQSPKYLFRKEGQNVTLSCEQNLNHDAMYWYRQDPGQGLRLIYYSQIVNDFQKGDIAEGYSVSREKKESFPLTVTSAQKNPTAFYLCASSMRSQRTGELFFGEGSRLTVL.

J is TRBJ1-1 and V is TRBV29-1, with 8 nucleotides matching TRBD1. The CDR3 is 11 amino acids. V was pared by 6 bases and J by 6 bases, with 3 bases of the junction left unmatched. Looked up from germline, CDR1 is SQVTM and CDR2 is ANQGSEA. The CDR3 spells CSVGQGAEAFF. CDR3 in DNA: TGCAGCGTAGGACAGGGCGCTGAAGCTTTCTTT. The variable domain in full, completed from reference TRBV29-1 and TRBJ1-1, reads SAVISQKPSRDICQRGTSLTIQCQVDSQVTMMFWYRQQPGQSLTLIATANQGSEATYESGFVIDKFPISRPNLTFSTLTVSNMSPEDSSIYLCSVGQGAEAFFGQGTRLTVV.

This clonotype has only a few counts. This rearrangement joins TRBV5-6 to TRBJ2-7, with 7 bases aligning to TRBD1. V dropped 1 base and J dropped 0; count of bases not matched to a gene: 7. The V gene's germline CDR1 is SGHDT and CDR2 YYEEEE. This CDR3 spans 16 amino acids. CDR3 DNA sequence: TGTGCCAGCAGCTTGCAACAGGGGATGGTCTCCTACGAGCAGTACTTC. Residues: CASSLQQGMVSYEQYF.

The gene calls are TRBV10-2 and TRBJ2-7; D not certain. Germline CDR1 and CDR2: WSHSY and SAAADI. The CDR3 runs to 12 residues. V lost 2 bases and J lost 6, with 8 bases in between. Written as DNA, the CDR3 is TGCGCCAGCAGTGAGCTCGAGTTCGAGCAGTACTTC. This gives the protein CASSELEFEQYF.

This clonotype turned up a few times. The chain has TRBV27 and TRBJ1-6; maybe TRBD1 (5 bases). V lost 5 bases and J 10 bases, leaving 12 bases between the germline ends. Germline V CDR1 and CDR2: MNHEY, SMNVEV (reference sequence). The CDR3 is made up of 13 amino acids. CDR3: CASSPGRGSPLHF. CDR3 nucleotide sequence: TGTGCCAGCAGTCCGGGTAGGGGATCACCCCTCCACTTT.

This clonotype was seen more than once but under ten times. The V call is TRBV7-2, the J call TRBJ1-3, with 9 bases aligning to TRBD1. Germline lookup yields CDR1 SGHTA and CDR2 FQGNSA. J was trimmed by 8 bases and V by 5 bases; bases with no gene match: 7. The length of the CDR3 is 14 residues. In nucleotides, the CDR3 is TGTGCCAGCAGCCGGGACAGGGCTGAATACACCATATATTTT. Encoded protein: CASSRDRAEYTIYF.

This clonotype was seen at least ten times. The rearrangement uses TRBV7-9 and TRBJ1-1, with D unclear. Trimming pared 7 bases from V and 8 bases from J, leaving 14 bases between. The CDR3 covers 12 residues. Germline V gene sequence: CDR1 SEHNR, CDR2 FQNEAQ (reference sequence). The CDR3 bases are TGTGCCAGCAAATCGACCCACCAAGAAGCTTTCTTT. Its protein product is CASKSTHQEAFF.

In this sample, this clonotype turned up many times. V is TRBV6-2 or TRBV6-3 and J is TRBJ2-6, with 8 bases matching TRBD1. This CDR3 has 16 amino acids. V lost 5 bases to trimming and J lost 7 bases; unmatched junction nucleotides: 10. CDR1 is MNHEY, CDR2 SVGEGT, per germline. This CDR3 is CASSNYWTGKANVLTF. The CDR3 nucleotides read TGTGCCAGCAGTAATTATTGGACAGGGAAAGCCAACGTCCTGACTTTC.

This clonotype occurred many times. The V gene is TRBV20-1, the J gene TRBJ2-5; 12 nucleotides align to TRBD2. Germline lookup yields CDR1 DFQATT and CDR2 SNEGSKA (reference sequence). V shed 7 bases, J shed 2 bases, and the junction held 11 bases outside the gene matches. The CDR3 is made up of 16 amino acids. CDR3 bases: TGCAGTGTGACTAGCGGGAGAGGTTTTAGACAAGAGACCCAGTACTTC. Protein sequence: CSVTSGRGFRQETQYF.

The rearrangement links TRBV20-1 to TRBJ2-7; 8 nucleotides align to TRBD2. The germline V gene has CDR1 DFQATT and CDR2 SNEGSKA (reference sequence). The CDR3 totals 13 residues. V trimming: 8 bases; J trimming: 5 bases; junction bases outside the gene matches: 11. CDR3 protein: CSPHSGDPNEQYF. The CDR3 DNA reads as TGCAGTCCCCATAGCGGGGATCCTAACGAGCAGTACTTC.

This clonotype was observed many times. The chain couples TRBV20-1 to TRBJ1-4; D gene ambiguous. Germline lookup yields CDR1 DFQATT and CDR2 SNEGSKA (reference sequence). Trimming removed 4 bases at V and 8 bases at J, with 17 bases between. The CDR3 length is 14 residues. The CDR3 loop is CSAIYSNFGEKLFF. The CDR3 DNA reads TGCAGTGCTATCTACAGTAATTTCGGGGAAAAACTGTTTTTT.

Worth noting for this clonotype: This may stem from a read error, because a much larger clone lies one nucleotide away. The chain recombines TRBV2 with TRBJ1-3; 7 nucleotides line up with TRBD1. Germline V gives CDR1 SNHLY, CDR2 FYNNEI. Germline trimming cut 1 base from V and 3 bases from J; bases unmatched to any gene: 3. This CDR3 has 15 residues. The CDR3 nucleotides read TGTGCCAGCAGTGAAGAGGGGGCGCTTGGAAACACCATATATTTT. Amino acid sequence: CASSEEGALGNTIYF.

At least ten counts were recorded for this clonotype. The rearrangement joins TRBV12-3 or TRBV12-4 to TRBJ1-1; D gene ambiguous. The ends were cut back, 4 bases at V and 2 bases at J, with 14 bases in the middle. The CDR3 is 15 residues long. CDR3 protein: CASSSHRDGNTEAFF. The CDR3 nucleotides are TGTGCCAGCAGTTCACACCGTGACGGTAACACTGAAGCTTTCTTT.

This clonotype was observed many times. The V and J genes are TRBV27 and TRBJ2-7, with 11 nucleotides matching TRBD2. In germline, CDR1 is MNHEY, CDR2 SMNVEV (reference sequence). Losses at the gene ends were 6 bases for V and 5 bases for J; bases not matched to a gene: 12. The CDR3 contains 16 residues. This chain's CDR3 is CASSHGTSGTYNEQYF. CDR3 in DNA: TGTGCCAGCAGCCATGGGACTAGCGGTACCTACAACGAGCAGTACTTC.

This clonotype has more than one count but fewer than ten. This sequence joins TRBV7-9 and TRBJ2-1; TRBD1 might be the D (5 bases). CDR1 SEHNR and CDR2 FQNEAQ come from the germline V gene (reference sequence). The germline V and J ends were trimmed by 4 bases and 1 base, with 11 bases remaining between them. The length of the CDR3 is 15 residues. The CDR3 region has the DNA TGTGCCAGCAGCTCTTTACAGGTATCCTACAATGAGCAGTTCTTC. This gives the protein CASSSLQVSYNEQFF.

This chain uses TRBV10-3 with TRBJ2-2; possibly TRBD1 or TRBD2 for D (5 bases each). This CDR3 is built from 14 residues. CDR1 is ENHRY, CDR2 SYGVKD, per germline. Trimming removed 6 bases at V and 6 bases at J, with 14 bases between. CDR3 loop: CAISAYLGAGELFF. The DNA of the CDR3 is TGTGCCATCAGCGCCTACCTGGGGGCCGGGGAGCTGTTTTTT.

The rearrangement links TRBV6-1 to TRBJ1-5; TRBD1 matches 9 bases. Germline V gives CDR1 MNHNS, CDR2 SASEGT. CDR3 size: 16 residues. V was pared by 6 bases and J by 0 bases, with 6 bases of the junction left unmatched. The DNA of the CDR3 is TGTGCCAGCAGCCCAAAGGGACAGGGTAGCAATCAGCCCCAGCATTTT. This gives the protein CASSPKGQGSNQPQHF.

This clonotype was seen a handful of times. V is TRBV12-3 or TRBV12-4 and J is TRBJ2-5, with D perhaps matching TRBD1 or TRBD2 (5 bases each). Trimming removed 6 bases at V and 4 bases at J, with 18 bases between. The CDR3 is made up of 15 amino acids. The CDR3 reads CASSAPLGRRETQYF. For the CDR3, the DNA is TGTGCCAGCAGCGCCCCCCTGGGACGGAGAGAGACCCAGTACTTC.

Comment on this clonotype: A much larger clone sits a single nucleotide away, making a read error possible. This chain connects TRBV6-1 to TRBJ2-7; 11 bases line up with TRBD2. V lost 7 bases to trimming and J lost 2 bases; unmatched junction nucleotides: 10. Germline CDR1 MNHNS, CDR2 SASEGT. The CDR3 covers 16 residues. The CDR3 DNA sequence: TGTGCCAGCATTACAACCGGGACTAGCGGTACCTACGAGCAGTACTTC. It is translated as CASITTGTSGTYEQYF.

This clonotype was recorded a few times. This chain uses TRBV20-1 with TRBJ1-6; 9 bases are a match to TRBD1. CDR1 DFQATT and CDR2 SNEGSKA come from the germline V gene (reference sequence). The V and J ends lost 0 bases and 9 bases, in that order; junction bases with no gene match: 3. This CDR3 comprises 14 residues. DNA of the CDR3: TGCAGTGCTAGAGAAGGGACAGGGTTTTCACCCCTCCACTTT. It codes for CSAREGTGFSPLHF.

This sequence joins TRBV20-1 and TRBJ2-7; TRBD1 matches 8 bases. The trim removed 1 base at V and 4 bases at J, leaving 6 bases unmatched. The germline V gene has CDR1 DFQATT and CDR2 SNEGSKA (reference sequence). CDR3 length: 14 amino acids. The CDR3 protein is CSARGRTGSYEQYF. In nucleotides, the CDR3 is TGCAGTGCTAGAGGACGGACAGGGTCGTACGAGCAGTACTTC.

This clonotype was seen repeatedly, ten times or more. CDR3 coding DNA: TGCAGCGTTGACACGCCAGGGGTTCAAGAGACCCAGTACTTC. Protein: CSVDTPGVQETQYF. This rearrangement joins TRBV29-1 to TRBJ2-5, with D possibly TRBD1 on 6 matching bases. The V and J ends lost 3 bases and 2 bases respectively, with 13 bases between them. This CDR3 is built from 14 residues. Germline V CDR1 and CDR2: SQVTM, ANQGSEA.

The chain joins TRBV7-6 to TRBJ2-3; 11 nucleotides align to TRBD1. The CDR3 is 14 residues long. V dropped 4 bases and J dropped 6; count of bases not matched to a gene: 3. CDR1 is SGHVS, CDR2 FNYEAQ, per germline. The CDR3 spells CASSWTGGRDTQYF. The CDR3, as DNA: TGTGCCAGCAGCTGGACAGGGGGCAGGGATACGCAGTATTTT.

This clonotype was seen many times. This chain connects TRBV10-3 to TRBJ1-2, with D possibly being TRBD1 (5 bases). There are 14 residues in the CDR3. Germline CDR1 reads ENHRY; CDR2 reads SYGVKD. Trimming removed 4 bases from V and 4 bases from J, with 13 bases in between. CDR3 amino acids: CAISGGGLIYGYTF. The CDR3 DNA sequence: TGTGCCATCAGTGGTGGGGGACTGATCTATGGCTACACCTTC.